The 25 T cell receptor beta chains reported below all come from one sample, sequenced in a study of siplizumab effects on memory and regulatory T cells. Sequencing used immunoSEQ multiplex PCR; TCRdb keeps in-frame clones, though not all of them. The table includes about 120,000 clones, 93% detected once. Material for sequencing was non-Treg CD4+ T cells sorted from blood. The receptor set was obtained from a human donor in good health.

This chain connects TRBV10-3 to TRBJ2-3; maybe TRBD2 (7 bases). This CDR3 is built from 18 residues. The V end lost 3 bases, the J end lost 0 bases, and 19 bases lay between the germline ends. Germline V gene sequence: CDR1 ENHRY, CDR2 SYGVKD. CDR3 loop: CAISDPKGGVPSTDTQYF. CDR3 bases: TGTGCCATCAGTGACCCCAAGGGGGGGGTTCCTAGCACAGATACGCAGTATTTT.

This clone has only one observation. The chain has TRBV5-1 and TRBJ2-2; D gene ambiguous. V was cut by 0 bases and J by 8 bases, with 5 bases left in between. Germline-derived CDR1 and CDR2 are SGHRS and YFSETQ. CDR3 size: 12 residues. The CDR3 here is CASSLGSGELFF. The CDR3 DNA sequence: TGCGCCAGCAGCTTGGGTTCAGGGGAGCTGTTTTTT.

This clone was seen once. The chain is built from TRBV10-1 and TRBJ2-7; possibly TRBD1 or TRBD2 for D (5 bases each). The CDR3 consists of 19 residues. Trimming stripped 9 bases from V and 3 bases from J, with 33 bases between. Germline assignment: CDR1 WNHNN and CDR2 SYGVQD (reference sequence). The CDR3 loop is CASTDIPVHSGTRLYEQYF. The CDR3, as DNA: TGCGCCAGTACTGACATCCCCGTACATTCAGGGACCCGACTCTACGAGCAGTACTTC.

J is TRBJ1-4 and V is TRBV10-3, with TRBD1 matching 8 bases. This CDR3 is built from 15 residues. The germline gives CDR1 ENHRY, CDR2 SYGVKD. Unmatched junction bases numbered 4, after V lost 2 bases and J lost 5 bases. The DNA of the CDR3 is TGTGCCATCAGTGAGAAAGGGACAGGAAATGAAAAACTGTTTTTT. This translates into CAISEKGTGNEKLFF.

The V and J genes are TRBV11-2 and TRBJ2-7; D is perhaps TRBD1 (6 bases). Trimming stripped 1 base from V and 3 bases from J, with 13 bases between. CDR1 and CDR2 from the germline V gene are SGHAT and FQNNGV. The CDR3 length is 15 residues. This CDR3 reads CASSLGGTRLYEQYF. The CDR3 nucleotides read TGTGCCAGCAGCTTAGGTGGGACAAGACTCTACGAGCAGTACTTC.

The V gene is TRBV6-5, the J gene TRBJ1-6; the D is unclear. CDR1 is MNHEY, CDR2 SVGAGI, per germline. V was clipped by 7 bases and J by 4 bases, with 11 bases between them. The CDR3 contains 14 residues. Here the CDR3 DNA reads TGTGCCAGCACCCCTGGAGCTTATAATTCACCCCTCCACTTT. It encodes CASTPGAYNSPLHF.

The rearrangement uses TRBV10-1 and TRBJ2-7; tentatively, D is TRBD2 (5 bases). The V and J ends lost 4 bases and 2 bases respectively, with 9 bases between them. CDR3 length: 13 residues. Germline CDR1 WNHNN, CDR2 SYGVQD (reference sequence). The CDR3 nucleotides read TGCGCCAGCAGTGTTGAGGGCCCCTACGAGCAGTACTTC. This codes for CASSVEGPYEQYF.

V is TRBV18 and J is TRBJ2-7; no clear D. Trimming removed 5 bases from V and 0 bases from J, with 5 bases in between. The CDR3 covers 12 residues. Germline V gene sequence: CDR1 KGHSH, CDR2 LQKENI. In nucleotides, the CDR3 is TGTGCCAGCTCAGCGACCTCCTACGAGCAGTACTTC. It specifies CASSATSYEQYF.

CDR3 protein: CASSLSGVDQPQHF. The CDR3 DNA follows: TGTGCCAGCAGCTTGTCCGGGGTGGACCAGCCCCAGCATTTT. The chain uses TRBV5-4 and TRBJ1-5; unclear D gene. V lost 1 base and J 7 bases, leaving 12 bases between the germline ends. The CDR3 contains 14 residues. CDR1 is SGHNT and CDR2 is YYREEE in the germline V gene (reference sequence).

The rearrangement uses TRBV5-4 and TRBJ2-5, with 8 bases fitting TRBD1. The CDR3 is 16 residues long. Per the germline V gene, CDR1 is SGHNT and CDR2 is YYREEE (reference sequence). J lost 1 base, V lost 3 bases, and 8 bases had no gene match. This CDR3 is CASSYRGLTFQETQYF. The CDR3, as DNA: TGTGCCAGCAGCTACAGGGGGTTAACCTTCCAAGAGACCCAGTACTTC.

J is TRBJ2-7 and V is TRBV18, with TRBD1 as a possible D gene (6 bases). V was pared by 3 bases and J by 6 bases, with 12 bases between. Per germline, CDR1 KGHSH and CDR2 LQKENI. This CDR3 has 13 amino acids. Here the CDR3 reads CASSPREGGEQYF. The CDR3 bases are TGTGCCAGCTCACCTCGGGAAGGGGGCGAGCAGTACTTC. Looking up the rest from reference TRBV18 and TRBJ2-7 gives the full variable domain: NAGVMQNPRHLVRRRGQEARLRCSPMKGHSHVYWYRQLPEEGLKFMVYLQKENIIDESGMPKERFSAEFPKEGPSILRIQQVVRGDSAAYFCASSPREGGEQYFGPGTRLTVT.

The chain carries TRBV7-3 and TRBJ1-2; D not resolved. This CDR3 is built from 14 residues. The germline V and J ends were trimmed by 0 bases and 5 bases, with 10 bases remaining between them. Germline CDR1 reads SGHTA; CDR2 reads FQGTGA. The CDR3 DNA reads TGTGCCAGCAGCTTAACCGCTCTCGGGTATGGCTACACCTTC. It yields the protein CASSLTALGYGYTF.

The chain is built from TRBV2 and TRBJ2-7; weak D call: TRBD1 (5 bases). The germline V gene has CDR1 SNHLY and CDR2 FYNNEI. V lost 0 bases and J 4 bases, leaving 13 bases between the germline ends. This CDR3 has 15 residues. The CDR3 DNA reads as TGTGCCAGCAGTGAAGCCCAGGGCCCCATTTACGAGCAGTACTTC. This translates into CASSEAQGPIYEQYF. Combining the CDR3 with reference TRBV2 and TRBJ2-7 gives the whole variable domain EPEVTQTPSHQVTQMGQEVILRCVPISNHLYFYWYRQILGQKVEFLVSFYNNEISEKSEIFDDQFSVERPDGSNFTLKIRSTKLEDSAMYFCASSEAQGPIYEQYFGPGTRLTVT.

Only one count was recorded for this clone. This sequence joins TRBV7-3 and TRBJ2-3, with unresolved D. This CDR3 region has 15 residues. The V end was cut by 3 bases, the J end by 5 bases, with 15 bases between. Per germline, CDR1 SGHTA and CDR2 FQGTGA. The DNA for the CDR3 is TGTGCCAGCAGCTTTTCGCCGAACGGGCTAGATACGCAGTATTTT. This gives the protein CASSFSPNGLDTQYF.

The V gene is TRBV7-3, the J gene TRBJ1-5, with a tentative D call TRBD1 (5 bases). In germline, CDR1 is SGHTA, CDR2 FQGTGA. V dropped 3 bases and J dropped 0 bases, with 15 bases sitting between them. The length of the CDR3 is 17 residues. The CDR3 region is CASSLGVRDYSNQPQHF. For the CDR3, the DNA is TGTGCCAGCAGCTTGGGGGTCAGGGACTATAGCAATCAGCCCCAGCATTTT.

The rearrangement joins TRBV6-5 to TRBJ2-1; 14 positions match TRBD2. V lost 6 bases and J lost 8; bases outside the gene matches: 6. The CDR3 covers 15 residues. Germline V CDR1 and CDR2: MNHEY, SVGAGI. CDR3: CASRGLAGGRYEQFF. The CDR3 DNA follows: TGTGCCAGCAGAGGACTAGCGGGGGGCCGGTATGAGCAGTTCTTC.

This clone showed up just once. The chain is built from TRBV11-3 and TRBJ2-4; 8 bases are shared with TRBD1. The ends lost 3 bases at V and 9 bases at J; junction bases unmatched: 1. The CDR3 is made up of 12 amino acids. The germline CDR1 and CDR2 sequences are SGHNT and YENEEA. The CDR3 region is CASSFGTGIQYF. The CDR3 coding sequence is TGTGCCAGCAGCTTCGGGACAGGCATTCAGTACTTC.

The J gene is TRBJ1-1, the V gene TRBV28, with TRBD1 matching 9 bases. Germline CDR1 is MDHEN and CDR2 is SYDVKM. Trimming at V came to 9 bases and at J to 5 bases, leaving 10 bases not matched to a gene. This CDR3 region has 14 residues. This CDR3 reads CASATGGVGTEAFF. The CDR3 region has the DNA TGTGCCAGTGCGACAGGGGGTGTAGGGACTGAAGCTTTCTTT.

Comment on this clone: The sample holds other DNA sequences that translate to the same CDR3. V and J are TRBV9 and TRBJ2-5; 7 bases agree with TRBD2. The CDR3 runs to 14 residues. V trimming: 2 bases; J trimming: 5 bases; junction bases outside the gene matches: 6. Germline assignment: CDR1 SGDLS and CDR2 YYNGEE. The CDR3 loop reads CASSVRGVEETQYF. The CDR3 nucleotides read TGTGCCAGCAGCGTCCGGGGGGTAGAGGAGACCCAGTACTTC.

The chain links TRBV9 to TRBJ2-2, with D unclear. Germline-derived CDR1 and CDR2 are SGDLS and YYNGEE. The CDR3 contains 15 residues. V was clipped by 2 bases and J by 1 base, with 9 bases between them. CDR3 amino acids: CASSVDPKNTGELFF. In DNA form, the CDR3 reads TGTGCCAGCAGCGTCGACCCTAAGAACACCGGGGAGCTGTTTTTT.

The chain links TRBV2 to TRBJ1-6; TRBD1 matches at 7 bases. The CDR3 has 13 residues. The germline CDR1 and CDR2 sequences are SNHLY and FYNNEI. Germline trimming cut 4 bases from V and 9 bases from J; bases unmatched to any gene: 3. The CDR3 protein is CASSAGGSSPLHF. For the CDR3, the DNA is TGTGCCAGCAGTGCAGGGGGAAGTTCACCCCTCCACTTT.

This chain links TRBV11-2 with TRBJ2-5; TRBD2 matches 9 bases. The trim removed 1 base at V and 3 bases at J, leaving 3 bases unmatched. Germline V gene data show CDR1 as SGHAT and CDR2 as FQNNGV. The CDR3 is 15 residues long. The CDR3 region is CASSLGGLAKETQYF. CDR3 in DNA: TGTGCCAGCAGCTTAGGGGGACTAGCTAAAGAGACCCAGTACTTC.

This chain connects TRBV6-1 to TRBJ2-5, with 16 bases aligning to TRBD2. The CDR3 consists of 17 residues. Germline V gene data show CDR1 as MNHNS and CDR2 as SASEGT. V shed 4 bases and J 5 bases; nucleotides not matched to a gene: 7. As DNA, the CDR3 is TGTGCCAGCAGTGGTGGGACTAGCGGGGGGGCCTGGGAGACCCAGTACTTC. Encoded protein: CASSGGTSGGAWETQYF.

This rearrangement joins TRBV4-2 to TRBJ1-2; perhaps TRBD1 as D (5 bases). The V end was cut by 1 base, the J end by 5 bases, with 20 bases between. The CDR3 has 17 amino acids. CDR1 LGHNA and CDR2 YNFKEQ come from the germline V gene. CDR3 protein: CASSQGLSSGTHYGYTF. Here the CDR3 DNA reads TGTGCCAGCAGCCAAGGCCTGAGTTCCGGGACCCATTATGGCTACACCTTC.

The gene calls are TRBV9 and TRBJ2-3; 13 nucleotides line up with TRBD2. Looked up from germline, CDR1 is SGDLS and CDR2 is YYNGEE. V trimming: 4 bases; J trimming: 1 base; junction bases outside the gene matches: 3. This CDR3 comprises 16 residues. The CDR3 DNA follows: TGTGCCAGCAGCCTAGGGACTAGCGGGGGCACAGATACGCAGTATTTT. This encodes CASSLGTSGGTDTQYF.